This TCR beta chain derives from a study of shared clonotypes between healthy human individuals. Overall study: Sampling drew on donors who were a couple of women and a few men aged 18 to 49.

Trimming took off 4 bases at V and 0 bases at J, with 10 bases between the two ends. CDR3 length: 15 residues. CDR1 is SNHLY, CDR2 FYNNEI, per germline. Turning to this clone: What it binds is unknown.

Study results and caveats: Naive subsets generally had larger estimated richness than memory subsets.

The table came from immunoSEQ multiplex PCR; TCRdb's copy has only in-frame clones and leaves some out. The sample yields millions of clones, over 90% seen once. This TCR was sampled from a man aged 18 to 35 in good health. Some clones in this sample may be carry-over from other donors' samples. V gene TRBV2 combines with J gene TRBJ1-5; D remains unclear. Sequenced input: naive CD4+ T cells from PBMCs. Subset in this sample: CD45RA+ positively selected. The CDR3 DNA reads TGTGCCAGCAGTGGACGGATCAATAGCAATCAGCCCCAGCATTTT. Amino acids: CASSGRINSNQPQHF.